Listed here are 29 T cell receptor beta chains from one sample, sequenced in a study of cytomegalovirus exposure and HLA in healthy donors. PCR involved 60 Vbeta and 13 Jbeta primers. Clones were read by immunoSEQ multiplex PCR, and TCRdb kept only the in-frame ones, dropping some. The sample shows more than 85,000 clones, 75% to 90% of them seen only once. The source material was PBMCs. These receptors all stem from a middle-aged man in good health and CMV-seronegative.

V usage is TRBV7-9 and J usage is TRBJ2-7; D perhaps matches TRBD2 (6 bases). V was pared by 4 bases and J by 6 bases, with 19 bases between. Germline lookup yields CDR1 SEHNR and CDR2 FQNEAQ (reference sequence). This CDR3 has 15 residues. CDR3 residues: CASSSGTPRPSEQYF. In DNA, the CDR3 is TGTGCCAGCAGCTCAGGGACTCCTAGGCCCTCCGAGCAGTACTTC.

There are a few counts of this clone. The chain links TRBV29-1 to TRBJ2-5, with 12 bases aligning to TRBD2. The CDR3 is 15 amino acids. V trimming: 1 base; J trimming: 5 bases; junction bases outside the gene matches: 5. CDR1 is SQVTM, CDR2 ANQGSEA, per germline. In DNA form, the CDR3 reads TGCAGCGTTGAAGCTAGCGGGGGGGCGAGGGAGACCCAGTACTTC. Its protein product is CSVEASGGARETQYF.

V usage is TRBV18 and J usage is TRBJ1-4, with 9 bases matching TRBD1. The CDR3 is 14 amino acids. Germline CDR1 is KGHSH and CDR2 is LQKENI. The ends lost 5 bases at V and 4 bases at J; junction bases unmatched: 2. As DNA, the CDR3 is TGTGCCAGCTCAGAGGGACAGGGTAATGAAAAACTGTTTTTT. This encodes CASSEGQGNEKLFF. The whole variable domain, filled in from reference TRBV18 and TRBJ1-4, reads NAGVMQNPRHLVRRRGQEARLRCSPMKGHSHVYWYRQLPEEGLKFMVYLQKENIIDESGMPKERFSAEFPKEGPSILRIQQVVRGDSAAYFCASSEGQGNEKLFFGSGTQLSVL.

This chain uses TRBV9 with TRBJ1-5; D gene uncertain. Trimming pared 0 bases from V and 4 bases from J, leaving 11 bases between. Germline values: CDR1 SGDLS, CDR2 YYNGEE. The CDR3 runs 15 residues. CDR3 DNA sequence: TGTGCCAGCAGCGTAGATCCGACACCTAATCAGCCCCAGCATTTT. This codes for CASSVDPTPNQPQHF.

The chain combines TRBV28 with TRBJ2-3; 8 nucleotides match TRBD2. In germline, CDR1 is MDHEN, CDR2 SYDVKM. The CDR3 sequence is 15 residues long. V shed 3 bases, J shed 1 base, and the junction held 3 bases outside the gene matches. As DNA, the CDR3 is TGTGCCAGCAGTTTGCCGACTAGCGGCACAGATACGCAGTATTTT. Its protein product is CASSLPTSGTDTQYF.

This chain links TRBV19 with TRBJ1-5; TRBD1 matches 7 bases. The germline V gene has CDR1 LNHDA and CDR2 SQIVND (reference sequence). The CDR3 loop spans 14 amino acids. With 3 bases clipped from V and 8 bases from J, the junction kept 7 bases outside the gene matches. The CDR3 reads CASSISGGYKPQHF. CDR3 in DNA: TGTGCCAGTAGTATCTCAGGGGGTTATAAGCCCCAGCATTTT.

V gene TRBV5-1 combines with J gene TRBJ2-3, with D perhaps TRBD1 (6 bases). The CDR3 length is 16 residues. CDR1 and CDR2 from the germline V gene are SGHRS and YFSETQ. V lost 2 bases and J lost 1, with 14 bases in between. The CDR3 region is CASSLQGSIGTDTQYF. The CDR3 nucleotides read TGCGCCAGCAGCTTACAGGGAAGTATCGGCACAGATACGCAGTATTTT.

V is TRBV6-4 and J is TRBJ2-1; 10 bases line up with TRBD2. V lost 6 bases, J lost 5 bases, and 7 bases stayed unmatched. Germline V lookup: CDR1 MRHNA, CDR2 SNTAGT. This CDR3 comprises 15 residues. The CDR3 is CASSPGTSGDNEQFF. CDR3 nucleotide sequence: TGTGCCAGCAGCCCAGGAACTAGCGGGGACAATGAGCAGTTCTTC.

This clone has just one count. V gene TRBV5-6 combines with J gene TRBJ1-6, with a tentative D call TRBD1 (5 bases). Germline CDR1 SGHDT, CDR2 YYEEEE. The CDR3 covers 14 residues. Trimming removed 0 bases from V and 10 bases from J, with 11 bases in between. For the CDR3, the DNA is TGTGCCAGCAGCTTGGGTCAGGGAACCTCACCCCTCCACTTT. Translation gives CASSLGQGTSPLHF.

The rearrangement joins TRBV25-1 to TRBJ1-3; perhaps TRBD1 as D (6 bases). V was pared by 6 bases and J by 4 bases, with 16 bases between. Germline values: CDR1 MGHDK, CDR2 SYGVNS. The CDR3 runs to 15 residues. The CDR3 bases are TGTGCCAGCAGAGCCAGGGGATTTGCGGGAAACACCATATATTTT. Protein product: CASRARGFAGNTIYF.

The chain employs TRBV7-2 and TRBJ1-1; TRBD1 matches at 7 bases. Trimming at V came to 5 bases and at J to 5 bases, leaving 5 bases not matched to a gene. The CDR3 contains 13 residues. Per germline, CDR1 SGHTA and CDR2 FQGNSA. The DNA for the CDR3 is TGTGCCAGCAGCGTCGGACAGGCGACTGAAGCTTTCTTT. Its translation is CASSVGQATEAFF.

V gene TRBV27 combines with J gene TRBJ2-5, with 9 positions matching TRBD2. Germline lookup yields CDR1 MNHEY and CDR2 SMNVEV (reference sequence). Trimming took 2 bases from V and 4 from J; bases not matched to a gene: 2. CDR3 size: 14 residues. The CDR3 DNA follows: TGTGCCAGCAGTTTAGCGGGGGGGAGAGAGACCCAGTACTTC. Amino acid sequence: CASSLAGGRETQYF.

In nucleotides, the CDR3 is TGTGCCTCAGATCAGGGCTCGGGAAACACCATATATTTT. It yields the protein CASDQGSGNTIYF. The V and J genes are TRBV30 and TRBJ1-3; possibly TRBD1 for D (5 bases). Trimming stripped 7 bases from V and 4 bases from J, with 14 bases between. The germline V gene encodes CDR1 GTSNPN and CDR2 SVGIG (reference sequence). The length of the CDR3 is 13 residues.

This clone was seen only once. The chain uses TRBV5-1 and TRBJ1-1; possible D gene TRBD1, 6 bases. This CDR3 contains 16 residues. V lost 4 bases to trimming and J lost 1 base, with 17 bases between them. Germline loops: CDR1 SGHRS, CDR2 YFSETQ. CDR3 DNA: TGCGCCAGCAGCCTGAGGCCACAGGGAGAGAACACTGAAGCTTTCTTT. It encodes CASSLRPQGENTEAFF.

There are a few counts of this clone. The gene calls are TRBV5-1 and TRBJ2-1, with D unresolved. CDR3 length: 11 residues. Trimming pared 6 bases from V and 5 bases from J, leaving 6 bases between. The V gene's germline CDR1 is SGHRS and CDR2 YFSETQ. CDR3 sequence reads: CASTLDNEQFF. In DNA form, the CDR3 reads TGCGCCAGCACCCTTGACAATGAGCAGTTCTTC.

The chain is built from TRBV28 and TRBJ1-2; D possibly corresponds to TRBD1 (5 bases). V lost 8 bases, J lost 4 bases, and 8 bases lay in between. The CDR3 consists of 11 residues. Germline V gene data show CDR1 as MDHEN and CDR2 as SYDVKM. CDR3 DNA: TGTGCCAGCGGCAGGGCCTATGGCTACACCTTC. Its protein product is CASGRAYGYTF.

The chain combines TRBV6-1 with TRBJ1-5, with D possibly TRBD1 on 5 matching bases. CDR1 MNHNS and CDR2 SASEGT come from the germline V gene. The CDR3 has 16 amino acids. Deletions cut 4 bases from V and 2 bases from J, with 15 bases between. The CDR3 here is CASSVRGGEGNQPQHF. The CDR3 coding sequence is TGTGCCAGCAGTGTACGGGGAGGGGAGGGCAATCAGCCCCAGCATTTT.

The CDR3 is CATSPRDSRSYGYTF. In DNA, the CDR3 is TGTGCCACCAGCCCTCGGGACTCCCGATCCTATGGCTACACCTTC. The rearrangement uses TRBV15 and TRBJ1-2; TRBD1 is a possible D gene (5 bases). Germline V CDR1 and CDR2: LNHNV, YYDKDF (reference sequence). Trimming took 5 bases from V and 4 from J, leaving 17 bases between them. The CDR3 sequence is 15 residues long.

As DNA, the CDR3 is TGTGCCAGCACCGAGGAGGGATCGAGGGGAGCCCAGCATTTT. This translates into CASTEEGSRGAQHF. J is TRBJ1-5 and V is TRBV2, with D tentatively TRBD1 (5 bases). Deletions cut 7 bases from V and 11 bases from J, with 21 bases between. CDR1 and CDR2 (germline): SNHLY, FYNNEI. This CDR3 has 14 residues.

The chain joins TRBV5-1 to TRBJ2-1; 12 bases are a match to TRBD1. In germline, CDR1 is SGHRS, CDR2 YFSETQ. This CDR3 contains 21 residues. The J segment lost 8 bases and the V segment lost 4 bases, leaving 25 bases of the junction unmatched. In nucleotides, the CDR3 is TGCGCCAGCAGCCCGACGGGACGTTTAGGGGACAGGGGGCGCAGGGGTTATGAGCAGTTCTTC. This codes for CASSPTGRLGDRGRRGYEQFF.

This clone has a handful of counts. The chain recombines TRBV4-1 with TRBJ1-2, with 8 bases matching TRBD1. CDR3 length: 16 amino acids. The trim removed 2 bases at V and 0 bases at J, leaving 5 bases unmatched. Germline CDR1 reads MGHRA; CDR2 reads YSYEKL. In nucleotides, the CDR3 is TGCGCCAGCAGCCAACAAGGGACAGGAGCTAACTATGGCTACACCTTC. It translates to CASSQQGTGANYGYTF.

In its sample, this clone was seen once. The chain recombines TRBV28 with TRBJ2-7, with D perhaps TRBD2 (6 bases). This CDR3 comprises 15 residues. Germline V gives CDR1 MDHEN, CDR2 SYDVKM. V was pared by 2 bases and J by 2 bases, with 13 bases between. CDR3 coding DNA: TGTGCCAGCAGTTTACCCCAGGGACTCACCTACGAGCAGTACTTC. It yields the protein CASSLPQGLTYEQYF.

The CDR3 sequence is CASRGAIGGGSPLHF. The DNA for the CDR3 is TGTGCCAGCCGGGGGGCGATAGGCGGGGGTTCACCCCTCCACTTT. V usage is TRBV28 and J usage is TRBJ1-6, with a tentative D call TRBD1 (6 bases). Germline V gives CDR1 MDHEN, CDR2 SYDVKM. The V and J ends lost 8 bases and 9 bases respectively, with 20 bases between them. This CDR3 region has 15 residues.

Worth noting for this clone: Other DNA sequences in the sample encode the same CDR3. The V and J genes are TRBV5-1 and TRBJ1-5, with 7 bases lining up with TRBD1. Unmatched junction bases numbered 0, after V lost 0 bases and J lost 0 bases. The CDR3 runs 15 residues. Germline-derived CDR1 and CDR2 are SGHRS and YFSETQ. The CDR3 loop is CASSLEGASNQPQHF. The CDR3 bases are TGCGCCAGCAGCTTGGAGGGGGCTAGCAATCAGCCCCAGCATTTT.

The chain employs TRBV29-1 and TRBJ2-7, with D perhaps matching TRBD1 (6 bases). The CDR3 sequence is 10 residues long. The germline V and J ends were trimmed by 7 bases and 6 bases, with 10 bases remaining between them. CDR1 SQVTM and CDR2 ANQGSEA come from the germline V gene. CDR3 region: CSAGGTEQYF. CDR3 sequence (DNA): TGCAGCGCTGGGGGCACCGAGCAGTACTTC.

The CDR3 reads CASRTGGNTGELFF. Here the CDR3 DNA reads TGCGCCAGCAGGACCGGGGGTAACACCGGGGAGCTGTTTTTT. This rearrangement joins TRBV5-1 to TRBJ2-2, with D possibly matching TRBD2 (6 bases). CDR3 length: 14 amino acids. Trimming took 5 bases from V and 2 from J, leaving 10 bases between them. Germline V CDR1 and CDR2: SGHRS, YFSETQ.

The chain employs TRBV7-2 and TRBJ2-7; 12 nucleotides agree with TRBD1. CDR1 is SGHTA, CDR2 FQGNSA, per germline. V gave up 5 bases and J gave up 4 bases; unmatched junction bases: 12. The CDR3 loop spans 17 amino acids. In nucleotides, the CDR3 is TGTGCCAGCAGCCACCAAGTAGGGACAGGGGGCGGTTACGAGCAGTACTTC. Protein product: CASSHQVGTGGGYEQYF.

The V and J genes are TRBV5-6 and TRBJ1-2, with D possibly TRBD1 on 6 matching bases. The CDR3 length is 15 residues. Germline CDR1 SGHDT, CDR2 YYEEEE. V was clipped by 3 bases and J by 6 bases, with 18 bases between them. The CDR3 coding sequence is TGTGCCAGCAGCTGGGGGCCCGCGGCGGCTGATGGCTACACCTTC. Encoded protein: CASSWGPAAADGYTF.

This clone was picked up a small number of times. This chain joins TRBV5-1 and TRBJ1-1; 9 bases map to TRBD1. Trimming cost V 4 bases and J 5 bases; bases outside gene matches: 9. Germline CDR1 and CDR2: SGHRS and YFSETQ. The CDR3 is 15 amino acids. DNA for the CDR3: TGCGCCAGCAGCGGGGACAGGGTCTCAGGAACTGAAGCTTTCTTT. Encoded protein: CASSGDRVSGTEAFF.